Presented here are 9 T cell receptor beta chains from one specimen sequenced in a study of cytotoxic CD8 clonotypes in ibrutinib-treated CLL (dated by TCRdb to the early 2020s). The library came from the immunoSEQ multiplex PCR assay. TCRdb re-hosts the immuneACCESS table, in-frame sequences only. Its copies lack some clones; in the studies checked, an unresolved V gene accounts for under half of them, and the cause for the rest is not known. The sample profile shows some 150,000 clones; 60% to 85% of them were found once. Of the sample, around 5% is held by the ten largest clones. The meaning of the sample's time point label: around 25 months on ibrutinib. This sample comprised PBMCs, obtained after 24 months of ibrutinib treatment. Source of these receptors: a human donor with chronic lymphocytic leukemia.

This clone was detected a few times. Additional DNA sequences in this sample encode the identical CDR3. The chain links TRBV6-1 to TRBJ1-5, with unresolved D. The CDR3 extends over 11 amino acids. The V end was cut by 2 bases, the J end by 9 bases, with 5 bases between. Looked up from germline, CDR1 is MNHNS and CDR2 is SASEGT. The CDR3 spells CASSESRPQHF. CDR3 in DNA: TGTGCCAGCAGTGAATCTAGGCCCCAGCATTTT.

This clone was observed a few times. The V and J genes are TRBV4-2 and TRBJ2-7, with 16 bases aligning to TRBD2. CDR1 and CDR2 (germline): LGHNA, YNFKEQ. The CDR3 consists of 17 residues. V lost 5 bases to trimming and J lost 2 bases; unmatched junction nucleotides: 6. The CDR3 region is CASSSGTSGRATYEQYF. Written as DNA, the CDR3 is TGTGCCAGCAGCTCCGGGACTAGCGGGAGGGCCACCTACGAGCAGTACTTC.

The CDR3 region has the DNA TGTGCCAGCAGTGAGGGGGAAACAGATACGCAGTATTTT. It yields the protein CASSEGETDTQYF. This chain joins TRBV6-1 and TRBJ2-3, with D possibly being TRBD1 or TRBD2 (5 bases each). Trimming shortened V by 3 bases and J by 3 bases, and 7 bases separated the two germline ends. The CDR3 covers 13 residues. Looked up from germline, CDR1 is MNHNS and CDR2 is SASEGT.

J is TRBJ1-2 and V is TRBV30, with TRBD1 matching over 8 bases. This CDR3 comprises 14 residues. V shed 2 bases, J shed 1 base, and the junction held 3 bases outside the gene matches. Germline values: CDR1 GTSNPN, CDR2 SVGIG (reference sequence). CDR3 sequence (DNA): TGTGCCTGGAGTTCCACAGGGGGTAACTATGGCTACACCTTC. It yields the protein CAWSSTGGNYGYTF.

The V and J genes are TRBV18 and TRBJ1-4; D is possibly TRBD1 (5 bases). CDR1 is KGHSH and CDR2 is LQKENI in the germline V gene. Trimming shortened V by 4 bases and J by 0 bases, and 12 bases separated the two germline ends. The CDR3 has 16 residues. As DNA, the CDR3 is TGTGCCAGCTCACGTAGGGACGCCGCAACTAATGAAAAACTGTTTTTT. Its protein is CASSRRDAATNEKLFF. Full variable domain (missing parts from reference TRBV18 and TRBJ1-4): NAGVMQNPRHLVRRRGQEARLRCSPMKGHSHVYWYRQLPEEGLKFMVYLQKENIIDESGMPKERFSAEFPKEGPSILRIQQVVRGDSAAYFCASSRRDAATNEKLFFGSGTQLSVL.

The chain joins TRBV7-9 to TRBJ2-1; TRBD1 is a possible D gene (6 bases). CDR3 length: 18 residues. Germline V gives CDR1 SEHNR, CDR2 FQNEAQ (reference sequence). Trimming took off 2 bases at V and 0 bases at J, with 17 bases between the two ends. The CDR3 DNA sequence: TGTGCCAGCAGCTTAACCTTGGACAGCCTTTCCTCCTACAATGAGCAGTTCTTC. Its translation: CASSLTLDSLSSYNEQFF.

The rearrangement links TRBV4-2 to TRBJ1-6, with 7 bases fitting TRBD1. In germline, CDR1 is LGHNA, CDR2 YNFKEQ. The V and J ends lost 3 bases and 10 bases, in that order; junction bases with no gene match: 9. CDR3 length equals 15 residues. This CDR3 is CASSQAGARGSPLHF. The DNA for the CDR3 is TGTGCCAGCAGCCAGGCTGGGGCCAGGGGGTCACCCCTCCACTTT.

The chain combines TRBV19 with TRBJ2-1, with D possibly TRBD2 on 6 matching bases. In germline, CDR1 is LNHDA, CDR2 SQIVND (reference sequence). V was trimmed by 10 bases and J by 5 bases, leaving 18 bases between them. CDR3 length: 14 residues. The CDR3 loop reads CATQNRGSHNEQFF. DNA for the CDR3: TGTGCCACACAAAACCGGGGGTCCCACAATGAGCAGTTCTTC. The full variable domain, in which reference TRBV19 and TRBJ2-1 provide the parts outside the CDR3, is DGGITQSPKYLFRKEGQNVTLSCEQNLNHDAMYWYRQDPGQGLRLIYYSQIVNDFQKGDIAEGYSVSREKKESFPLTVTSAQKNPTAFYLCATQNRGSHNEQFFGPGTRLTVL.

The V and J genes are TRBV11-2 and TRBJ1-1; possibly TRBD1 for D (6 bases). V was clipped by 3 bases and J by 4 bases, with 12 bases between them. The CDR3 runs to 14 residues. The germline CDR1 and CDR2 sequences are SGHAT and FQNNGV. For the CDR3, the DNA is TGTGCCAGCAGCTTCGGGGGGGCGGCCACTGAAGCTTTCTTT. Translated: CASSFGGAATEAFF.